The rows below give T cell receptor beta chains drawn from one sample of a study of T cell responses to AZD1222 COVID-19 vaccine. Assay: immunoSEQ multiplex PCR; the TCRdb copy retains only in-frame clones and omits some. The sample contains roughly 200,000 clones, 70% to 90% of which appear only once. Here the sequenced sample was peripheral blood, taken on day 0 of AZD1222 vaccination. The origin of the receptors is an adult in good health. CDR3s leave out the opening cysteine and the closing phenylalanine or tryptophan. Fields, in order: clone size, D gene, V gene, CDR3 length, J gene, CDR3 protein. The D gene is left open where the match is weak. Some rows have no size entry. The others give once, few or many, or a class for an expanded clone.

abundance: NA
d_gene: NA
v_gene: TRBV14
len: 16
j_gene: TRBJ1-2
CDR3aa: ASSQEKSSECGDYGYT

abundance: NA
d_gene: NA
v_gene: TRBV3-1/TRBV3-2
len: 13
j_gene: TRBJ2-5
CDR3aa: ASSRIAAGLETQY

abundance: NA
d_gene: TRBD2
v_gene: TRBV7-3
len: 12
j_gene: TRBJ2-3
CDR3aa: ASSDGLVRGTQY

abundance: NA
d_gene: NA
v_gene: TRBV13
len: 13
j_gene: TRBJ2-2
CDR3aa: ASREQGVNTGELF

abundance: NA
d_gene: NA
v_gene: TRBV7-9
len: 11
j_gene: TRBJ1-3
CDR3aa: ASSISKSGTIY

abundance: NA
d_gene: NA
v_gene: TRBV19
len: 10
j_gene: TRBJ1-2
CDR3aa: ASRVGSYGYT

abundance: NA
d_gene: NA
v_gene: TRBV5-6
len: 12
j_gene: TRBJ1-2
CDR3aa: ASSLAQQLIGYT

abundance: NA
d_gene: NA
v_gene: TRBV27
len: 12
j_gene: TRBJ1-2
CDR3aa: ASHTAIPNYGYT

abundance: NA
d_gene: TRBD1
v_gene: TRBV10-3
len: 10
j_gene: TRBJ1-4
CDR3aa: ASQGAGEKLF

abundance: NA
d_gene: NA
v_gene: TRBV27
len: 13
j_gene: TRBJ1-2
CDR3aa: ASSLSIRDLPGYT

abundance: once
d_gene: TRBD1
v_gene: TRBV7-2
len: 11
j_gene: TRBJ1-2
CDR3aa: ASSSGTGIGYT

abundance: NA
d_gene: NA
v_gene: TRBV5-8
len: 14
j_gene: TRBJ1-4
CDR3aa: ASSLGRTKPEEKLF

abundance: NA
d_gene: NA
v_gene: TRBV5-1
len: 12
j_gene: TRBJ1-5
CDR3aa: ASSLDGSLGPQH

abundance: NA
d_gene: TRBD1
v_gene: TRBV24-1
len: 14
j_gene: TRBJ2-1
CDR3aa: ATSDQTGTAYNEQF

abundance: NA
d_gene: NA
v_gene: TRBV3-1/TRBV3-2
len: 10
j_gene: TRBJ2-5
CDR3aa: ASSGAQETQY

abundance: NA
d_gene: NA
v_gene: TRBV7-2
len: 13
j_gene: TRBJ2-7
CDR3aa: ASSLVAGSGYEQY

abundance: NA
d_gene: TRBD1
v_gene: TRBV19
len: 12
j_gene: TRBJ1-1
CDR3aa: ASSLRQGRTEAF

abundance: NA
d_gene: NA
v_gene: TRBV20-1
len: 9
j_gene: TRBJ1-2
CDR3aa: SARDSRGYT

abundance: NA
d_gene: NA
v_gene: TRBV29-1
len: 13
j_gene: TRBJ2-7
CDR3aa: SVEDLRQGYYEQY

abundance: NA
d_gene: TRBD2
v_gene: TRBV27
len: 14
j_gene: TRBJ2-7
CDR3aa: ASSLSASGGPLQQY

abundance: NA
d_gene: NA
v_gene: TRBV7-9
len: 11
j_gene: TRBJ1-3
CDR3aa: ASSPNRRNTIY